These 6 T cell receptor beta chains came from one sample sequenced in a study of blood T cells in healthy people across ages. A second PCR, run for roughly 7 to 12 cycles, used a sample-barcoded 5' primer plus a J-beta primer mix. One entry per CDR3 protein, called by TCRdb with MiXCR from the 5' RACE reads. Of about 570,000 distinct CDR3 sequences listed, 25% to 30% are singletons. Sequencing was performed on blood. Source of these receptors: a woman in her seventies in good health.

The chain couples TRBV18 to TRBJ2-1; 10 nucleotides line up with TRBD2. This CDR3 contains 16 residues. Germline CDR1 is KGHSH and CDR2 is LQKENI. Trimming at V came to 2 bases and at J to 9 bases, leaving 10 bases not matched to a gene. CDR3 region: CASSPYGQRGGSEQFF. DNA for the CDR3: TGTGCCAGCTCACCATACGGCCAGCGGGGGGGCTCTGAGCAGTTCTTC. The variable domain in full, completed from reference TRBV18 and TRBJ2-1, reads NAGVMQNPRHLVRRRGQEARLRCSPMKGHSHVYWYRQLPEEGLKFMVYLQKENIIDESGMPKERFSAEFPKEGPSILRIQQVVRGDSAAYFCASSPYGQRGGSEQFFGPGTRLTVL.

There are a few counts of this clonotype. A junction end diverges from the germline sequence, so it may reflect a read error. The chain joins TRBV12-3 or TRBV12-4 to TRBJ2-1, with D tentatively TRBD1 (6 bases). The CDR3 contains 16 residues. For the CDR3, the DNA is TGTGCCAGCAGTGCAGACAGGCTTCGAATCGACAATGAGCAATTCTTC. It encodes CASSADRLRIDNEQFF.

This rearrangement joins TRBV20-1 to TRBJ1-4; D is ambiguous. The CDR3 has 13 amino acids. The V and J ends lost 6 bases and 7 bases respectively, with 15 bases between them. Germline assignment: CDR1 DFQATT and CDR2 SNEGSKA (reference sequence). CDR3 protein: CSALLDKGEKLFF. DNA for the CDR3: TGCAGTGCCCTATTGGATAAGGGTGAAAAACTGTTTTTT.

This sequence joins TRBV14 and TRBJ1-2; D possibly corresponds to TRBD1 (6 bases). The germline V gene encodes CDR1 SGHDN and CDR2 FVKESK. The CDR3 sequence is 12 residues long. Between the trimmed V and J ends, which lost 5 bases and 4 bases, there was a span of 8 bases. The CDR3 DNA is TGTGCCAGCAGCAGGGGGGCCTATGGCTACACCTTC. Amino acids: CASSRGAYGYTF.

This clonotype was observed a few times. This CDR3 is CASSLAEAGEQFF. CDR3 nucleotide sequence: TGTGCCAGCAGCTTAGCGGAAGCCGGTGAGCAGTTCTTC. The chain has TRBV7-8 and TRBJ2-1; unclear D gene. The V gene lost 0 bases and the J gene lost 9 bases, with 9 bases spanning the gap. CDR3 size: 13 residues. The germline V gene has CDR1 SGHVS and CDR2 FQNEAQ.

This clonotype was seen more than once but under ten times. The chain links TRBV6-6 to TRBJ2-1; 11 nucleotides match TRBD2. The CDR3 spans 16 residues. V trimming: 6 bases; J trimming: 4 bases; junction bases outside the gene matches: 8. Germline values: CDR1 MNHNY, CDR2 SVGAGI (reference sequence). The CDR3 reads CASRSYSGGAYNEQFF. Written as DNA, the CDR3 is TGTGCCAGCAGATCCTATAGCGGGGGGGCTTACAATGAGCAGTTCTTC.